The 24 T cell receptor beta chains in this list originate from one sample, sequenced in a study of monozygotic twins with inflammatory bowel disease. TCRdb reanalyzed the 5' RACE reads and collapses them to one entry per CDR3 protein, without DNA. The sample totals approximately 400,000 distinct CDR3 sequences. The specimen was blood. These receptors were collected from a human donor with ulcerative colitis or Crohn's disease, or a healthy co-twin of an affected twin (not recorded which).

The chain couples TRBV12-3 or TRBV12-4 to TRBJ1-2. The CDR3 is made up of 14 amino acids. This CDR3 is CASSSEGQDNGYTF.

The genes are TRBV5-4 and TRBJ2-3. CDR1 SGHNT and CDR2 YYREEE come from the germline V gene (reference sequence). This CDR3 has 14 amino acids. CDR3 residues: CASSWGSSTDTQYF.

The CDR3 is CATSRLAGETQYF. This chain uses TRBV15 with TRBJ2-5; TCRdb outputs TRBD2, but without DNA this stays unchecked. CDR1 and CDR2 (germline): LNHNV, YYDKDF (reference sequence). CDR3 size: 13 residues.

The chain joins TRBV5-4 to TRBJ2-1; TCRdb returns TRBD1, unconfirmable since there is no DNA. This CDR3 spans 15 amino acids. In germline, CDR1 is SGHNT, CDR2 YYREEE (reference sequence). The CDR3 protein is CASSGRDRAANEQFF.

The V call is TRBV10-3, the J call TRBJ2-5; with no DNA, the TCRdb D assignment of TRBD1 cannot be verified. The germline V gene encodes CDR1 ENHRY and CDR2 SYGVKD. This CDR3 comprises 13 residues. The CDR3 is CAISIGQQETQYF.

The chain has TRBV5-1 and TRBJ1-1; no DNA is available, so the TRBD1 call from TCRdb remains unchecked. Germline-derived CDR1 and CDR2 are SGHRS and YFSETQ. The CDR3 consists of 15 residues. This CDR3 reads CASSFGGKPNTEAFF.

The rearrangement uses TRBV7-3 and TRBJ2-1; TCRdb picks TRBD1, but there is no DNA to check that call. Germline CDR1 reads SGHTA; CDR2 reads FQGTGA. The CDR3 covers 16 residues. CDR3 loop: CASSKEGPQDYNEQFF.

V gene TRBV6-1 combines with J gene TRBJ1-2; TCRdb's assignment of TRBD1 cannot be checked, as there is no DNA. CDR3 size: 17 residues. Germline values: CDR1 MNHNS, CDR2 SASEGT. CDR3 amino acids: CASSGLGSQGINYGYTF.

The rearrangement links TRBV19 to TRBJ2-7; TCRdb calls TRBD1, which cannot be checked without DNA. In germline, CDR1 is LNHDA, CDR2 SQIVND (reference sequence). CDR3 length equals 12 residues. This chain's CDR3 is CARRTTVYEQYF.

The genes are TRBV6-2 or TRBV6-3 and TRBJ2-1; lacking DNA, the TRBD2 call made by TCRdb goes unchecked. Germline V gives CDR1 MNHEY, CDR2 SVGEGT. This CDR3 spans 17 amino acids. The CDR3 loop is CASTGLAGVASYNEQFF.

The chain employs TRBV6-4 and TRBJ2-2; TCRdb indicates TRBD1, and absent DNA this call remains unverified. The germline V gene encodes CDR1 MRHNA and CDR2 SNTAGT. This CDR3 comprises 14 residues. CDR3 sequence reads: CASRNQDRSGELFF.

V gene TRBV14 combines with J gene TRBJ1-2; TCRdb returns TRBD1, unconfirmable since there is no DNA. This CDR3 contains 15 residues. Germline assignment: CDR1 SGHDN and CDR2 FVKESK. CDR3 in amino acids: CASSQDYRGRDGYTF.

The CDR3 loop reads CASSRPDLEFGTGELFF. This chain uses TRBV6-1 with TRBJ2-2; the D gene TCRdb calls, TRBD1, cannot be checked with no DNA. CDR1 and CDR2 from the germline V gene are MNHNS and SASEGT. The CDR3 is 17 residues long.

The chain combines TRBV4-2 with TRBJ2-5; TCRdb lists TRBD1, though no DNA is available to test this call. The CDR3 is made up of 15 amino acids. Germline CDR1 LGHNA, CDR2 YNFKEQ. CDR3 sequence reads: CASSHFPATTETQYF.

V gene TRBV5-1 combines with J gene TRBJ2-2. CDR3 length equals 14 residues. The germline gives CDR1 SGHRS, CDR2 YFSETQ. The CDR3: CASSNDHPTGELFF.

The chain recombines TRBV20-1 with TRBJ1-2; TCRdb returns TRBD1, unconfirmable since there is no DNA. Germline V gives CDR1 DFQATT, CDR2 SNEGSKA (reference sequence). The CDR3 totals 16 residues. CDR3: CSAGPTRQASYYGYTF.

V usage is TRBV9 and J usage is TRBJ1-1. In germline, CDR1 is SGDLS, CDR2 YYNGEE. This CDR3 has 13 amino acids. CDR3 protein: CASSEGSWTEAFF. Drawing the rest from reference TRBV9 and TRBJ1-1, the complete variable domain is DSGVTQTPKHLITATGQRVTLRCSPRSGDLSVYWYQQSLDQGLQFLIQYYNGEERAKGNILERFSAQQFPDLHSELNLSSLELGDSALYFCASSEGSWTEAFFGQGTRLTVV.

The rearrangement joins TRBV19 to TRBJ1-5; there is no DNA to check the TCRdb D call of TRBD1. CDR3 length equals 15 residues. CDR1 and CDR2 (germline): LNHDA, SQIVND (reference sequence). The CDR3 sequence is CASSSEGTVDQPQHF.

The V call is TRBV12-3 or TRBV12-4, the J call TRBJ2-7; TCRdb gives TRBD2 as the D gene, but with no DNA this cannot be confirmed. The CDR3 totals 16 residues. The CDR3 sequence is CASSPQTSGRDYEQYF.

J is TRBJ1-4 and V is TRBV4-1. CDR3 size: 16 residues. Germline CDR1 and CDR2: MGHRA and YSYEKL. CDR3 region: CASSQDGGATNEKLFF.

This chain joins TRBV5-6 and TRBJ1-5; TCRdb names TRBD1, which stays unverified in the absence of DNA. Germline V gene data show CDR1 as SGHDT and CDR2 as YYEEEE. The CDR3 sequence is 15 residues long. CDR3 region: CASSLQGGINQPQHF.

V usage is TRBV6-2 or TRBV6-3 and J usage is TRBJ2-7; TCRdb's D call, TRBD1, is unchecked because there is no DNA. CDR1 and CDR2 (germline): MNHEY, SVGEGT. This CDR3 is built from 13 residues. The CDR3 sequence: CASSYGAGANEYF.

The chain carries TRBV5-1 and TRBJ2-7. This CDR3 is 11 amino acids long. Germline-derived CDR1 and CDR2 are SGHRS and YFSETQ. CDR3 sequence reads: CASRNMGEQYF.

The rearrangement joins TRBV7-2 to TRBJ2-7. The germline CDR1 and CDR2 sequences are SGHTA and FQGNSA. The CDR3 spans 14 residues. CDR3 protein: CASSLGPSSYEQCF.